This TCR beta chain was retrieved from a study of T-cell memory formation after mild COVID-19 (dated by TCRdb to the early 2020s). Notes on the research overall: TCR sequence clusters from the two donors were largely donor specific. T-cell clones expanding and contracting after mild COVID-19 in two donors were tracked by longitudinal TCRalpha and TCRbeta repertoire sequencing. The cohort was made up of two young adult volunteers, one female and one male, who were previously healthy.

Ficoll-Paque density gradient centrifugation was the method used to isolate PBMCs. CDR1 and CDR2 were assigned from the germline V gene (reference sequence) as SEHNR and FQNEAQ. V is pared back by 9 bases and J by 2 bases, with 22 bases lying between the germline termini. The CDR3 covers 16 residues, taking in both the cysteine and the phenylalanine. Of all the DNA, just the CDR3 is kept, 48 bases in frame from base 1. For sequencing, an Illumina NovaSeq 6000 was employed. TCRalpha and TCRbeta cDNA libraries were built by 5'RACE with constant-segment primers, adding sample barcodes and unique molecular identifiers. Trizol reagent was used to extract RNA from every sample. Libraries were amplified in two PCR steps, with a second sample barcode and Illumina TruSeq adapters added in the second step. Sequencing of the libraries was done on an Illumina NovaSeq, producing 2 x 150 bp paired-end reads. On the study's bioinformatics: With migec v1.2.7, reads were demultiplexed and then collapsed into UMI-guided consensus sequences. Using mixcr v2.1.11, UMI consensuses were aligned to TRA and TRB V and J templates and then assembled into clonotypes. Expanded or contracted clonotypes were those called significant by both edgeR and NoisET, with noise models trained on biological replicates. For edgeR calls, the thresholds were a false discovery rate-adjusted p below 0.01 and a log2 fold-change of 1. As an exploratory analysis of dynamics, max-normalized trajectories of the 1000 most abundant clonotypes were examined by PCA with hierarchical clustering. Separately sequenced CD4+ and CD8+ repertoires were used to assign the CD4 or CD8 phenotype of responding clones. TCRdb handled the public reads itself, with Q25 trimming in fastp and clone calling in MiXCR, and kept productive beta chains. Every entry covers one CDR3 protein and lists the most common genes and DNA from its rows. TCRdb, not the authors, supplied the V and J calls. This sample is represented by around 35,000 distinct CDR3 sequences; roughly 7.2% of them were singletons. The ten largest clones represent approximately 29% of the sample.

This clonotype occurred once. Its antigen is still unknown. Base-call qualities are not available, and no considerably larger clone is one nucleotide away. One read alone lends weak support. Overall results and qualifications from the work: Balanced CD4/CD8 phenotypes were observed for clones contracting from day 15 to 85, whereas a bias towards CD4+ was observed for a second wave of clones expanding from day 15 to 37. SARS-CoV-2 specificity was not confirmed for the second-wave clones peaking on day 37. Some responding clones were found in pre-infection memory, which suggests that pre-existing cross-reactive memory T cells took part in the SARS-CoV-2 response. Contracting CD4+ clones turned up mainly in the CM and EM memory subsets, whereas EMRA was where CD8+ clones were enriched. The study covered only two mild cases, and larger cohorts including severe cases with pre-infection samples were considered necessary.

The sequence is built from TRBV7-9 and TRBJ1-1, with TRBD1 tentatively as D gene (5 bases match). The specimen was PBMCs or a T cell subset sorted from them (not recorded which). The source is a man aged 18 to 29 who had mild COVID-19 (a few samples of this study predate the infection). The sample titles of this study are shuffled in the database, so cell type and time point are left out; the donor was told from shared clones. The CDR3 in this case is CASTAMLIGTNTEAFF. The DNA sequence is TGTGCCAGTACTGCAATGCTCATTGGGACCAACACTGAAGCTTTCTTT.